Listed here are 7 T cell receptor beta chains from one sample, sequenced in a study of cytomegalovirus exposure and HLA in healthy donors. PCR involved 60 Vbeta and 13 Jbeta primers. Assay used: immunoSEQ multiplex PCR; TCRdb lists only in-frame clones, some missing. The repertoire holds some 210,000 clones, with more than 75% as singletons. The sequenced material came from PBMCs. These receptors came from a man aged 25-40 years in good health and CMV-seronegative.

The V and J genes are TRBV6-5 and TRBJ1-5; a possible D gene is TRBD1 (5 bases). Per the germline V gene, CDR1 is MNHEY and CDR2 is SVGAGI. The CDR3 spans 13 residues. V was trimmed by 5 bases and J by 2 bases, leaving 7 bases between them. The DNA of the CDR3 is TGTGCCAGCAGTCAACAGGGCAATCAGCCCCAGCATTTT. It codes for CASSQQGNQPQHF.

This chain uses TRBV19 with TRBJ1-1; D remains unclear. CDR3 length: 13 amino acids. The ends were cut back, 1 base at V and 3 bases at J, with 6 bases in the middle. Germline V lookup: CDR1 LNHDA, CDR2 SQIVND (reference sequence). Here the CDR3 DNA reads TGTGCCAGTAGTATAGGCAGTTACACTGAAGCTTTCTTT. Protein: CASSIGSYTEAFF.

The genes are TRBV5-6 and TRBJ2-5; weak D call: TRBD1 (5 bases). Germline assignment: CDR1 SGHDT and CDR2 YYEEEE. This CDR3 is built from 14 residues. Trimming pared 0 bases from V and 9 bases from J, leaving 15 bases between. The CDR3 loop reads CASSLGNRLLAQYF. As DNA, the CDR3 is TGTGCCAGCAGCTTGGGTAACAGGCTCTTGGCCCAGTACTTC.

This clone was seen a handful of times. CDR3 loop: CAWSRGSNRANEKLFF. DNA of the CDR3: TGTGCCTGGAGTCGGGGATCGAACAGGGCTAATGAAAAACTGTTTTTT. The chain carries TRBV30 and TRBJ1-4; weak D call: TRBD1 (6 bases). Germline V gene data show CDR1 as GTSNPN and CDR2 as SVGIG (reference sequence). V lost 2 bases and J 3 bases, leaving 16 bases between the germline ends. The CDR3 loop spans 16 amino acids. Based on the CDR3 plus reference TRBV30 and TRBJ1-4, the full variable domain is SQTIHQWPATLVQPVGSPLSLECTVEGTSNPNLYWYRQAAGRGLQLLFYSVGIGQISSEVPQNLSASRPQDRQFILSSKKLLLSDSGFYLCAWSRGSNRANEKLFFGSGTQLSVL.

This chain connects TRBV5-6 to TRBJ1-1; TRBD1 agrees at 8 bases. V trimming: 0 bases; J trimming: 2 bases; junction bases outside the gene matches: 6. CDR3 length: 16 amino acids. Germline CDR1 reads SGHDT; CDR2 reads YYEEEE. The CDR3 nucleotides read TGTGCCAGCAGCTTGGCCGTACAGGGGGGCAACACTGAAGCTTTCTTT. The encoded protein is CASSLAVQGGNTEAFF. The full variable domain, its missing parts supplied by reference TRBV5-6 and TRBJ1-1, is DAGVTQSPTHLIKTRGQQVTLRCSPKSGHDTVSWYQQALGQGPQFIFQYYEEEERQRGNFPDRFSGHQFPNYSSELNVNALLLGDSALYLCASSLAVQGGNTEAFFGQGTRLTVV.

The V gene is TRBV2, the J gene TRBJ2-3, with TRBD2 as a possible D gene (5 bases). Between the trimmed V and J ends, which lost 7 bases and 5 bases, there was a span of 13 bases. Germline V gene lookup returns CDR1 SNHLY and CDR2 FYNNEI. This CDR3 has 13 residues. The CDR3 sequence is CASTEGLGDTQYF. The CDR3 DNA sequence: TGTGCCAGCACAGAGGGCCTGGGAGATACGCAGTATTTT.

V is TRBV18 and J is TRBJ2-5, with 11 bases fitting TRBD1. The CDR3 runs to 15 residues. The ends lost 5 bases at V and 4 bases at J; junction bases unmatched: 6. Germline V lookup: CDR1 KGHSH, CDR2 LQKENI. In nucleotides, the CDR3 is TGTGCCAGCTCAAGAACCGGGACAGGGGGAGAGACCCAGTACTTC. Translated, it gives CASSRTGTGGETQYF.